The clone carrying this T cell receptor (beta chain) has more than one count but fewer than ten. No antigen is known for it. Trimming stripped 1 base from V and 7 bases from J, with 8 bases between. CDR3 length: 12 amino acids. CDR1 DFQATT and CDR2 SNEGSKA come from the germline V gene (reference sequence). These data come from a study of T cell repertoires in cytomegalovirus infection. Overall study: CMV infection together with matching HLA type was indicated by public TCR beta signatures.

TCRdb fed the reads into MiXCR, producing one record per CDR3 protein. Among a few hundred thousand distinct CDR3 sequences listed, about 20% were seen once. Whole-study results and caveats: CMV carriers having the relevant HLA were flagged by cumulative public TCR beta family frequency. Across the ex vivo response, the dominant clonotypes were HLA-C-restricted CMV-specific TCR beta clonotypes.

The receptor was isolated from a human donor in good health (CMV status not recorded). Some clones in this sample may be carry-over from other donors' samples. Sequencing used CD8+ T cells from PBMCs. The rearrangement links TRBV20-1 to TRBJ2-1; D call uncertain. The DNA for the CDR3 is TGCAGTGCTAGAGCTCTAAATAATGAGCAGTTCTTC. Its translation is CSARALNNEQFF.